This TCR beta chain was found in a study of vaccination effects on CD4 cells after COVID-19. In the ViraFEST assay, antigen-specific CD4+ clonotypes were identified by expansion after peptide-pool stimulation. Following an approximately eleven-day culture, CD4+ T cells were purified. The individual was infected with SARS-CoV-2 between March and December 2020, as confirmed by PCR. Concerning this clone: Its antigen is still unknown.

Repertoires were generated with immunoSEQ multiplex PCR, while TCRdb's copy carries only in-frame clones and drops some. The table lists about 70,000 clones, 73% of them singletons, with 5% in the top ten. The V and J ends lost 3 bases and 5 bases, in that order; junction bases with no gene match: 9. CDR1 and CDR2 from the germline V gene are LNHNV and YYDKDF (reference sequence). The CDR3 has 18 amino acids. The J gene is TRBJ2-5, the V gene TRBV15; 16 positions agree with TRBD2. Sequenced material: CD4+ T cells from PBMCs cultured with HIV peptides, taken before COVID-19 vaccination. Sample subset: HIV-1 Nef peptide pool negative control/reference culture. This TCR was sampled from a human donor who had a prior SARS-CoV-2 infection. CDR3 protein: CATSRPGLAGGPSETQYF. The CDR3 nucleotides read TGTGCCACCAGCAGGCCGGGACTAGCGGGAGGGCCATCCGAGACCCAGTACTTC.